The rows below give T cell receptor beta chains drawn from one sample of a study of blood T cell repertoires in COVID-19. This table comes from immunoSEQ multiplex PCR, and its TCRdb copy is limited to in-frame clones, with some not included. The sample yields 150,000 to 200,000 clones, almost 85% seen once. Sequencing input: peripheral blood. These receptors were collected from an elderly woman with COVID-19, enrolled during active disease. CDR3s include the opening cysteine and the closing phenylalanine or tryptophan. The D gene is left open where the match is weak. Some rows mark clone size as missing; the rest say once, few, many or name a class of expanded clone.

D	length	V	J	size	DNA	CDR3
TRBD1	15	TRBV10-3	TRBJ2-7	once	TGTGCCATCAGTGACTCCATGGACAGGTACTACGAGCAGTACTTC	CAISDSMDRYYEQYF
-	14	TRBV6-2/TRBV6-3	TRBJ2-1	-	TGTGCCAGCAGTTACCTAAGCTCCTACAATGAGCAGTTCTTC	CASSYLSSYNEQFF
-	13	TRBV27	TRBJ2-4	-	TGTGCCAGCAGTTTTAGCGGCAAAAACATTCAGTACTTC	CASSFSGKNIQYF
-	15	TRBV3-1/TRBV3-2	TRBJ1-1	-	TGTGCCAGCAGCCAAGCCTGGGGGCGCTGGACTGAAGCTTTCTTT	CASSQAWGRWTEAFF
TRBD1	16	TRBV30	TRBJ1-1	-	TGTGCCTGGAGACGTCCCGAATTTGACAGGGCGGGAGAAGCTTTCTTT	CAWRRPEFDRAGEAFF
-	12	TRBV4-1	TRBJ1-1	medium-sized	TGCGCCAGCAGCCAAGGGGCAGACGAAGCTTTCTTT	CASSQGADEAFF
TRBD1	15	TRBV28	TRBJ1-6	once	TGTGCCAGCAGTTTATCCCAGGGGGGTAGCTCACCCCTCCACTTT	CASSLSQGGSSPLHF
TRBD1	15	TRBV11-2	TRBJ2-5	once	TGTGCCAGCAGCCTCCGGGACAGGGCCCAAGAGACCCAGTACTTC	CASSLRDRAQETQYF
TRBD1	15	TRBV18	TRBJ2-4	-	TGTGCCAGCTCAGACACAGGGGAGGCCAAAAACATTCAGTACTTC	CASSDTGEAKNIQYF
-	13	TRBV6-5	TRBJ2-7	-	TGTGCCAGCAGTTCCCAGGGTTCCTACGAGCAGTACTTC	CASSSQGSYEQYF
TRBD1	14	TRBV28	TRBJ1-4	-	TGTGCCAGTTCAGGACAGGGGGACGGTGAAAAACTGTTTTTT	CASSGQGDGEKLFF
TRBD1	14	TRBV18	TRBJ1-2	-	TGTGCCAGCTCACTAGCGACAGGGGAGGACGGCTACACCTTC	CASSLATGEDGYTF
-	12	TRBV7-7	TRBJ2-5	-	TGTGCCAGCAGCCAGAGCCGGGGGACCCAGTACTTC	CASSQSRGTQYF
TRBD2	18	TRBV5-6	TRBJ2-3	-	TGTGCCAGCAGCTTGTTTGGGGTCCTAGCGGGAGTTGCAGATACGCAGTATTTT	CASSLFGVLAGVADTQYF
TRBD2	14	TRBV3-1/TRBV3-2	TRBJ2-5	-	TGTGCCAGCAGCCTAGCGGGAGTCATAGAGACCCAGTACTTC	CASSLAGVIETQYF
TRBD1	16	TRBV7-6	TRBJ2-7	-	TGTGCCAGCAGCCTACTTGGGACAGGGGGCGGCTACGAGCAGTACTTC	CASSLLGTGGGYEQYF
-	15	TRBV21-1	TRBJ1-1	-	TGTGCCAGCAGCAAAATGGGGCAGATGAACACTGAAGCTTTCTTT	CASSKMGQMNTEAFF
TRBD2	15	TRBV5-1	TRBJ2-2	-	TGCGCCAGCAGCTTGGCCGGGAGGGAGACCGGGGAGCTGTTTTTT	CASSLAGRETGELFF
TRBD1	15	TRBV30	TRBJ2-7	-	TGTGCCTGGAGAGGGTTAGACAGGGGCTCCTACGAGCAGTACTTC	CAWRGLDRGSYEQYF
TRBD2	16	TRBV5-1	TRBJ2-1	-	TGCGCCAGCAGCAGAGGGACTAGCGGGTATTACAATGAGCAGTTCTTC	CASSRGTSGYYNEQFF
TRBD1	14	TRBV6-5	TRBJ1-2	-	TGTGCCAGCAGGCCAGGGGGCCGAAACTATGGCTACACCTTC	CASRPGGRNYGYTF
TRBD1	14	TRBV27	TRBJ2-7	-	TGTGCCAGCAGCCAACGGGACAGGGGGCTCGAGCAGTACTTC	CASSQRDRGLEQYF
-	13	TRBV12-3/TRBV12-4	TRBJ1-1	-	TGTGCCAGCAGTTTGAGTCGGAACACTGAAGCTTTCTTT	CASSLSRNTEAFF
-	13	TRBV2	TRBJ1-1	-	TGTGCCAGCATTAGGGAGCTTAACACTGAAGCTTTCTTT	CASIRELNTEAFF
-	16	TRBV7-2	TRBJ2-5	-	TGTGCCAGCAGCTTAGCGCCCCGGGATTACCAAGAGACCCAGTACTTC	CASSLAPRDYQETQYF
TRBD1	14	TRBV4-3	TRBJ2-7	once	TGCGCCAGCAGCCCCGGACAGGCCTCCTACGAGCAGTACTTC	CASSPGQASYEQYF
TRBD1	22	TRBV19	TRBJ2-4	-	TGTGCCAGTAGGCCCCGAGCCGACCTGACAGGGGGTATAGTGGGTGCCAAAAACATTCAGTACTTC	CASRPRADLTGGIVGAKNIQYF
TRBD1	13	TRBV24-1	TRBJ2-3	few	TGTGCCACTGGGACAGGAAATGCCGATACGCAGTATTTT	CATGTGNADTQYF
TRBD2	14	TRBV10-1	TRBJ2-4	-	TGCGCCAGCAGTGACTCGCGGGAGGGAAACATTCAGTACTTC	CASSDSREGNIQYF
TRBD1	14	TRBV5-6	TRBJ2-1	-	TGTGCCAGCAGCTTGAGAGACAGGGGGCATGAGCAGTTCTTC	CASSLRDRGHEQFF
-	12	TRBV28	TRBJ1-3	-	TGTGCCAGTACAGGGTCTGGAAACACCATATATTTT	CASTGSGNTIYF
TRBD1	14	TRBV27	TRBJ1-2	few	TGTGCCAGCAGACCCTGGACAGGGTCATATGGCTACACCTTC	CASRPWTGSYGYTF
-	12	TRBV3-1/TRBV3-2	TRBJ1-2	-	TGTGCCAGCAGCTCTTTAGACTATGGCTACACCTTC	CASSSLDYGYTF
-	15	TRBV28	TRBJ1-4	-	TGTGCCAGCAGTTTATTTGGCAGGGTAAATGAAAAACTGTTTTTT	CASSLFGRVNEKLFF
TRBD1	14	TRBV13	TRBJ1-6	once	TGTGCCAGCAGCCGGGGACAGGCTAATTCACCCCTCCACTTT	CASSRGQANSPLHF
-	15	TRBV19	TRBJ1-6	-	TGTGCCAGTAGTATTGGGACATACATTCCTTCACCCCTCCACTTT	CASSIGTYIPSPLHF
TRBD1	12	TRBV28	TRBJ1-2	-	TGTGCCAGGCCAACAGGGGCCGGTGGCTACACCTTC	CARPTGAGGYTF
-	17	TRBV10-3	TRBJ2-1	-	TGTGCCATCAGTGAGGGTTACGGGGGAGTGCGCTACAATGAGCAGTTCTTC	CAISEGYGGVRYNEQFF
TRBD1	16	TRBV18	TRBJ2-7	-	TGTGCCAGCTCAACCGGGACAGGGACCCCACTCTACGAGCAGTACTTC	CASSTGTGTPLYEQYF
TRBD2	13	TRBV7-3	TRBJ2-3	-	TGTGCCAGCAGCTTAATTGAGGGAGGGCCAAAGTATTTT	CASSLIEGGPKYF
-	14	TRBV6-5	TRBJ1-1	-	TGTGCCAGCACCCTCATACGCGGGGGATCCGAAGCTTTCTTT	CASTLIRGGSEAFF
-	15	TRBV27	TRBJ2-7	-	TGTGCCAGCAGTTTAAGGGCAGGACTGGGCGCCGAGCAGTACTTC	CASSLRAGLGAEQYF
TRBD1	13	TRBV19	TRBJ2-3	-	TGTGCCAGTAGTATCCGCAGGGGGCTAGGGCAGTATTTT	CASSIRRGLGQYF
-	13	TRBV6-2/TRBV6-3	TRBJ1-1	-	TGTGCCAGCAGTTACTTACAGAACACTGAAGCTTTCTTT	CASSYLQNTEAFF